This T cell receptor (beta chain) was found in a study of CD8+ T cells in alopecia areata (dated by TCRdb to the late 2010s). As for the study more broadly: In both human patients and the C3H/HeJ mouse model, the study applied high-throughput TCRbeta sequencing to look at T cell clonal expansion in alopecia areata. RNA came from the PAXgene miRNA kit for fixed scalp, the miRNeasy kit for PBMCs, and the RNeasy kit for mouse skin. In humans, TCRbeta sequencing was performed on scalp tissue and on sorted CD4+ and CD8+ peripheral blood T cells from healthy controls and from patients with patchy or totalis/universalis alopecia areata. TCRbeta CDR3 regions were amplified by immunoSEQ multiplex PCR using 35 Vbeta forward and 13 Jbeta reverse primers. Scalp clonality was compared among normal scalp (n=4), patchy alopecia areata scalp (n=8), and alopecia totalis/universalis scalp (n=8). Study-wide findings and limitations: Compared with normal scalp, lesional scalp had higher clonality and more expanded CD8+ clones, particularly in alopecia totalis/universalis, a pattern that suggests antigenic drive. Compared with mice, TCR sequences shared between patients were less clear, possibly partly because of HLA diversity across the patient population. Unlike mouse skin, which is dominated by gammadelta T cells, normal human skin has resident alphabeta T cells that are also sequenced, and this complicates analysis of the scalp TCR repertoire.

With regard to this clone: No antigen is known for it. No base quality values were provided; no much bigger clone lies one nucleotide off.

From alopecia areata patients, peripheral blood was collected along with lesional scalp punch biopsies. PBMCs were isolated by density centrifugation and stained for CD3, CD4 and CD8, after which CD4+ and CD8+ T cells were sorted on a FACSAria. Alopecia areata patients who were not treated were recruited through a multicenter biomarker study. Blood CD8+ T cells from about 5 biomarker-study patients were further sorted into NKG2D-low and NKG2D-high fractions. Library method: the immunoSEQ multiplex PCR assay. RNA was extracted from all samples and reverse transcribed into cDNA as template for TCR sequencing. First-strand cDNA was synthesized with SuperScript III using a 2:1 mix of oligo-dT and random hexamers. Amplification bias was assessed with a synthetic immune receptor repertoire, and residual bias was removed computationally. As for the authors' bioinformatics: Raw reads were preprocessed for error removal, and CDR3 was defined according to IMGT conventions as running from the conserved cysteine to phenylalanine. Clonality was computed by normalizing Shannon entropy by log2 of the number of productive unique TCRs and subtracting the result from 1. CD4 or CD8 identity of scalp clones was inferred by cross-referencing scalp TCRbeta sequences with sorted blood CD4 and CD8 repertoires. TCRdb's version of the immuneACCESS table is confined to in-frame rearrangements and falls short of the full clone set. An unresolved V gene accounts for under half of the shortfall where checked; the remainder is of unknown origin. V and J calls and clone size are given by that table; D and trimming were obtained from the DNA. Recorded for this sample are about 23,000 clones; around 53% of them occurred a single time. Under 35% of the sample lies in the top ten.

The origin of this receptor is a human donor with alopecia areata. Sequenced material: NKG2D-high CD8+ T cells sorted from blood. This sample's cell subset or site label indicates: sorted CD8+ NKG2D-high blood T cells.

The CDR3 protein: CASSLSVLLAGGTDTQYF. Read as DNA, the sequence is TGTGCCAGCAGTTTATCGGTACTCTTAGCGGGCGGCACAGATACGCAGTATTTT. This sequence uses TRBV27 and TRBJ2-3; the central 7 bases match TRBD2. CDR1 and CDR2 are read off the germline V gene (reference sequence) as MNHEY and SMNVEV. Counted from cysteine to phenylalanine, this CDR3 has 18 amino acids. The entry retains the CDR3 DNA only, 54 bases that are in frame from base 1. The germline V end is reduced by 0 bases and the J end by 1 base; junction bases left unmatched: 10.